The 31 T cell receptor beta chains below come from one sample, sequenced in a study of shared clonotypes between healthy human individuals. TCRdb's table, derived via immunoSEQ multiplex PCR, lists solely in-frame clones and lacks some. The table shows about 2.4 million clones, with 80% to 95% occurring only once. The specimen was naive CD4+ T cells from PBMCs. Subset: CD45RA+ positively selected. The receptors derive from a man aged 18-30 years in good health. Some clones in this sample may be carry-over from other donors' samples.

The genes are TRBV11-1 and TRBJ2-1; weak D call: TRBD2 (5 bases). Germline V gives CDR1 SGHAT, CDR2 FQDESV (reference sequence). V was pared by 2 bases and J by 7 bases, with 6 bases between. The CDR3 is 12 residues long. The CDR3 nucleotides read TGTGCCAGCAGCTTAACTAGGAATGAGCAGTTCTTC. Translating it yields CASSLTRNEQFF.

This chain uses TRBV28 with TRBJ2-2; D is uncertain. Germline CDR1 MDHEN, CDR2 SYDVKM. This CDR3 contains 14 residues. The V and J ends lost 2 bases and 3 bases respectively, with 7 bases between them. The CDR3 nucleotides read TGTGCCAGCAGTTTAGACGGTTACACCGGGGAGCTGTTTTTT. Amino acid sequence: CASSLDGYTGELFF.

This chain links TRBV5-1 with TRBJ2-5; 7 bases agree with TRBD1. The CDR3 is 16 residues long. With V trimmed by 2 bases and J by 2 bases, 9 bases remained unmatched. Germline V gene lookup returns CDR1 SGHRS and CDR2 YFSETQ. This CDR3 reads CASSFRGTAPQETQYF. CDR3 bases: TGCGCCAGCAGCTTCAGAGGGACAGCCCCACAAGAGACCCAGTACTTC.

The CDR3: CASSIGGSSNYGYTF. The CDR3 DNA sequence: TGTGCCAGTAGTATAGGAGGCAGCTCGAACTATGGCTACACCTTC. V usage is TRBV19 and J usage is TRBJ1-2; unclear D gene. This CDR3 contains 15 residues. Trimming took off 1 base at V and 2 bases at J, with 11 bases between the two ends. Germline V gene sequence: CDR1 LNHDA, CDR2 SQIVND (reference sequence).

The J gene is TRBJ1-2, the V gene TRBV6-1; D is unclear. V was trimmed by 2 bases and J by 5 bases, leaving 15 bases between them. Germline V CDR1 and CDR2: MNHNS, SASEGT. CDR3 length: 15 residues. The CDR3 coding sequence is TGTGCCAGCAGTGAAAGTACGGTGTCGCGATATGGCTACACCTTC. It encodes CASSESTVSRYGYTF.

This clone was detected once. This sequence joins TRBV5-4 and TRBJ2-1; D is perhaps TRBD2 (5 bases). V lost 3 bases and J lost 7, with 14 bases in between. The CDR3 is 14 residues long. From germline, CDR1 is SGHNT and CDR2 YYREEE (reference sequence). The CDR3 DNA follows: TGTGCCAGCAGCTCGGCGGGCCAAGGGAATGAGCAGTTCTTC. Its protein is CASSSAGQGNEQFF.

The chain employs TRBV4-1 and TRBJ2-3; 7 bases map to TRBD2. The V gene's germline CDR1 is MGHRA and CDR2 YSYEKL. The CDR3 is made up of 18 amino acids. The V and J ends lost 2 bases and 1 base, in that order; junction bases with no gene match: 12. The CDR3: CASSQTILGLAGTDTQYF. CDR3 bases: TGCGCCAGCAGCCAAACTATTTTGGGGCTAGCGGGCACAGATACGCAGTATTTT.

The chain combines TRBV4-3 with TRBJ2-3; 13 bases map to TRBD2. CDR3 length: 16 residues. J was trimmed by 2 bases and V by 4 bases; bases with no gene match: 3. CDR1 LGHNA and CDR2 YSLEER come from the germline V gene. The CDR3 coding sequence is TGCGCCAGCAGCCCACTAGCGGGAGGGGTCACAGATACGCAGTATTTT. Its protein product is CASSPLAGGVTDTQYF.

V is TRBV5-1 and J is TRBJ2-5; 8 bases agree with TRBD1. Unmatched junction bases numbered 7, after V lost 4 bases and J lost 2 bases. In germline, CDR1 is SGHRS, CDR2 YFSETQ. This CDR3 has 15 amino acids. The CDR3 coding sequence is TGCGCCAGCAGCCGGACAGGGTTGTATCAAGAGACCCAGTACTTC. Translation gives CASSRTGLYQETQYF.

The chain recombines TRBV7-3 with TRBJ1-6; no definite D call. From germline, CDR1 is SGHTA and CDR2 FQGTGA. V lost 1 base and J 6 bases, leaving 13 bases between the germline ends. The CDR3 has 16 amino acids. The CDR3 DNA reads TGTGCCAGCAGCTTAAAGGCAGGCGCGGGTAATTCACCCCTCCACTTT. Translated, it gives CASSLKAGAGNSPLHF.

Note on this clone: Other DNA variants within this sample encode the same CDR3. V gene TRBV5-1 combines with J gene TRBJ2-3; D is undetermined. Germline V gene data show CDR1 as SGHRS and CDR2 as YFSETQ. V gave up 0 bases and J gave up 6 bases, with 11 bases separating them. The CDR3 spans 14 residues. Here the CDR3 DNA reads TGCGCCAGCAGCTTGGGTCGGGCTTCGGATACGCAGTATTTT. Amino acid sequence: CASSLGRASDTQYF. Based on the CDR3 plus reference TRBV5-1 and TRBJ2-3, the full variable domain is KAGVTQTPRYLIKTRGQQVTLSCSPISGHRSVSWYQQTPGQGLQFLFEYFSETQRNKGNFPGRFSGRQFSNSRSEMNVSTLELGDSALYLCASSLGRASDTQYFGPGTRLTVL.

V usage is TRBV28 and J usage is TRBJ2-7; 10 bases are shared with TRBD2. Germline assignment: CDR1 MDHEN and CDR2 SYDVKM. The CDR3 extends over 19 amino acids. V gave up 6 bases and J gave up 7 bases; unmatched junction bases: 24. The CDR3 loop is CASRPAGTGRWTSGGEQYF. CDR3 DNA: TGTGCCAGCAGGCCTGCCGGGACAGGCAGATGGACTAGCGGAGGAGAGCAGTACTTC.

V is TRBV7-2 and J is TRBJ2-1; D unresolved. Trimming pared 3 bases from V and 8 bases from J, leaving 11 bases between. CDR3 length equals 13 residues. Germline V gene data show CDR1 as SGHTA and CDR2 as FQGNSA. CDR3 nucleotide sequence: TGTGCCAGCAGCTTTTCCCGTGGGGATGAGCAGTTCTTC. It specifies CASSFSRGDEQFF.

The chain recombines TRBV28 with TRBJ1-4; D remains unclear. This CDR3 contains 14 residues. The V gene's germline CDR1 is MDHEN and CDR2 SYDVKM. Trimming removed 3 bases from V and 4 bases from J, with 9 bases in between. The CDR3 bases are TGTGCCAGCAGTTTGGGGTGGTTTAATGAAAAACTGTTTTTT. Protein sequence: CASSLGWFNEKLFF.

The chain is built from TRBV9 and TRBJ2-7; possible D gene TRBD1, 6 bases. V gave up 0 bases and J gave up 3 bases, with 16 bases separating them. Germline CDR1 reads SGDLS; CDR2 reads YYNGEE. CDR3 length equals 16 residues. The CDR3: CASSVGQGSKVYEQYF. CDR3 sequence (DNA): TGTGCCAGCAGCGTAGGTCAGGGGTCCAAAGTCTACGAGCAGTACTTC.

V usage is TRBV5-1 and J usage is TRBJ1-2; possibly TRBD1 for D (6 bases). This CDR3 has 15 residues. V was shortened by 0 bases and J by 3 bases, with 12 bases between the two germline ends. Germline V CDR1 and CDR2: SGHRS, YFSETQ. The CDR3 loop reads CASSLEGGSHYGYTF. CDR3 nucleotide sequence: TGCGCCAGCAGCTTGGAGGGGGGCAGTCACTATGGCTACACCTTC.

V and J are TRBV9 and TRBJ2-7, with D unclear. Trimming shortened V by 0 bases and J by 2 bases, and 9 bases separated the two germline ends. The CDR3 is made up of 14 amino acids. Germline V gene data show CDR1 as SGDLS and CDR2 as YYNGEE. The CDR3 region has the DNA TGTGCCAGCAGCGTAGAATTGGACCCCTACGAGCAGTACTTC. It specifies CASSVELDPYEQYF.

The chain couples TRBV5-1 to TRBJ2-2; D is ambiguous. Trimming left V 2 bases short and J 1 base short, with 9 bases between. Germline V gene data show CDR1 as SGHRS and CDR2 as YFSETQ. The CDR3 loop spans 15 amino acids. CDR3 DNA: TGCGCCAGCAGCTTAACTGGCGAGAACACCGGGGAGCTGTTTTTT. Its translation: CASSLTGENTGELFF.

The chain links TRBV7-2 to TRBJ2-3; D not resolved. V was clipped by 2 bases and J by 6 bases, with 6 bases between them. The CDR3 loop spans 12 amino acids. In germline, CDR1 is SGHTA, CDR2 FQGNSA. CDR3 nucleotide sequence: TGTGCCAGCAGCTTATATCGGGATACGCAGTATTTT. This codes for CASSLYRDTQYF.

This chain links TRBV10-3 with TRBJ2-2; D is possibly TRBD2 (6 bases). The V gene's germline CDR1 is ENHRY and CDR2 SYGVKD. This CDR3 has 16 amino acids. V lost 2 bases, J lost 4 bases, and 14 bases lay in between. The CDR3 DNA reads as TGTGCCATCAGTGAGCTGGGGAGGCGGGGCACCGGGGAGCTGTTTTTT. Translation: CAISELGRRGTGELFF.

The genes are TRBV19 and TRBJ1-1; perhaps TRBD1 as D (6 bases). The CDR3 runs to 18 residues. The germline CDR1 and CDR2 sequences are LNHDA and SQIVND (reference sequence). Trimming cost V 1 base and J 2 bases, with 20 bases left between them. The CDR3 protein is CASSIAPLQQGGNTEAFF. The CDR3 DNA sequence: TGTGCCAGTAGTATAGCCCCACTCCAACAGGGAGGAAACACTGAAGCTTTCTTT.

Regarding this clone: The same CDR3 is also encoded by other DNA sequences in this sample. The chain joins TRBV19 to TRBJ2-1; D call uncertain. Germline values: CDR1 LNHDA, CDR2 SQIVND (reference sequence). Trimming left V 3 bases short and J 7 bases short, with 4 bases between. The CDR3 has 11 residues. This chain's CDR3 is CASSMGNEQFF. CDR3 bases: TGTGCCAGTAGTATGGGTAATGAGCAGTTCTTC.

The V gene is TRBV13, the J gene TRBJ1-2; 9 nucleotides match TRBD1. CDR1 is PRHDT, CDR2 FYEKMQ, per germline (reference sequence). V lost 8 bases and J lost 6; bases outside the gene matches: 4. The CDR3 extends over 12 amino acids. The CDR3 nucleotides are TGTGCCAGCTCACAGGGGGCTGATGGCTACACCTTC. Protein product: CASSQGADGYTF.

Regarding this clone: Other DNA sequences from this sample encode an identical CDR3 as well. The CDR3 nucleotides read TGCGCCAGCAGCTTGGGAGGGACAGGCACAGATACGCAGTATTTT. Its protein product is CASSLGGTGTDTQYF. The genes are TRBV5-1 and TRBJ2-3, with 7 nucleotides matching TRBD1. V trimming: 0 bases; J trimming: 1 base; junction bases outside the gene matches: 2. The CDR3 contains 15 residues. The germline V gene encodes CDR1 SGHRS and CDR2 YFSETQ.

The V call is TRBV2, the J call TRBJ2-5, with 7 bases aligning to TRBD1. The germline V gene has CDR1 SNHLY and CDR2 FYNNEI. CDR3 length: 14 amino acids. The V and J ends lost 4 bases and 5 bases, in that order; junction bases with no gene match: 7. The CDR3 spells CASSADRVGETQYF. The CDR3 nucleotides read TGTGCCAGCAGTGCAGACAGGGTGGGGGAGACCCAGTACTTC.

The chain is built from TRBV27 and TRBJ1-3; the match to TRBD1 covers 11 bases. Germline V CDR1 and CDR2: MNHEY, SMNVEV (reference sequence). Losses at the gene ends were 4 bases for V and 4 bases for J; bases not matched to a gene: 6. The CDR3 is 16 residues long. The CDR3 region has the DNA TGTGCCAGCAGTTCTGGACAGGGGGCAAGAGGAAACACCATATATTTT. It specifies CASSSGQGARGNTIYF.

As for this clone: Different DNA sequences within this sample yield the same CDR3. This chain joins TRBV11-2 and TRBJ2-5; unclear D gene. The germline V and J ends were trimmed by 2 bases and 2 bases, with 0 bases remaining between them. This CDR3 is built from 11 residues. In germline, CDR1 is SGHAT, CDR2 FQNNGV. The CDR3 is CASSLQETQYF. The CDR3 nucleotides are TGTGCCAGCAGCTTACAAGAGACCCAGTACTTC.

The chain is built from TRBV7-3 and TRBJ2-2, with 7 bases aligning to TRBD1. The length of the CDR3 is 17 residues. V was clipped by 0 bases and J by 1 base; unmatched bases: 5. The V gene's germline CDR1 is SGHTA and CDR2 FQGTGA. The CDR3 nucleotides read TGTGCCAGCAGCTTAACGGGGGACAGACGGAACACCGGGGAGCTGTTTTTT. This gives the protein CASSLTGDRRNTGELFF. Complete variable domain (other parts from reference TRBV7-3 and TRBJ2-2): GAGVSQTPSNKVTEKGKYVELRCDPISGHTALYWYRQSLGQGPEFLIYFQGTGAADDSGLPNDRFFAVRPEGSVSTLKIQRTERGDSAVYLCASSLTGDRRNTGELFFGEGSRLTVL.

Comments on this clone: The sample has other DNA sequences that encode this CDR3 too. The V and J genes are TRBV5-1 and TRBJ2-1, with D uncertain. Germline V CDR1 and CDR2: SGHRS, YFSETQ. The CDR3 is made up of 14 amino acids. V was trimmed by 0 bases and J by 7 bases, leaving 11 bases between them. CDR3 region: CASSLGQPGNEQFF. The CDR3 DNA follows: TGCGCCAGCAGCTTGGGCCAGCCCGGGAATGAGCAGTTCTTC. Looking up the rest from reference TRBV5-1 and TRBJ2-1 gives the full variable domain: KAGVTQTPRYLIKTRGQQVTLSCSPISGHRSVSWYQQTPGQGLQFLFEYFSETQRNKGNFPGRFSGRQFSNSRSEMNVSTLELGDSALYLCASSLGQPGNEQFFGPGTRLTVL.

The chain has TRBV5-6 and TRBJ2-7; D not certain. The CDR3 sequence is 15 residues long. V shed 0 bases and J shed 2 bases, with 12 bases lying between them. Germline V gene sequence: CDR1 SGHDT, CDR2 YYEEEE. The CDR3 bases are TGTGCCAGCAGCTTGGTGGTAGGTCAGACCTACGAGCAGTACTTC. This translates into CASSLVVGQTYEQYF. Variable domain in full (rest from reference TRBV5-6 and TRBJ2-7): DAGVTQSPTHLIKTRGQQVTLRCSPKSGHDTVSWYQQALGQGPQFIFQYYEEEERQRGNFPDRFSGHQFPNYSSELNVNALLLGDSALYLCASSLVVGQTYEQYFGPGTRLTVT.

The V and J genes are TRBV6-1 and TRBJ2-5; the D gene is possibly TRBD2 (6 bases). Germline loops: CDR1 MNHNS, CDR2 SASEGT. There are 14 residues in the CDR3. The V and J ends lost 3 bases and 7 bases respectively, with 15 bases between them. The CDR3 bases are TGTGCCAGCAGTGAGTCCCTTAGCGGAGGGACCCAGTACTTC. Residues: CASSESLSGGTQYF.